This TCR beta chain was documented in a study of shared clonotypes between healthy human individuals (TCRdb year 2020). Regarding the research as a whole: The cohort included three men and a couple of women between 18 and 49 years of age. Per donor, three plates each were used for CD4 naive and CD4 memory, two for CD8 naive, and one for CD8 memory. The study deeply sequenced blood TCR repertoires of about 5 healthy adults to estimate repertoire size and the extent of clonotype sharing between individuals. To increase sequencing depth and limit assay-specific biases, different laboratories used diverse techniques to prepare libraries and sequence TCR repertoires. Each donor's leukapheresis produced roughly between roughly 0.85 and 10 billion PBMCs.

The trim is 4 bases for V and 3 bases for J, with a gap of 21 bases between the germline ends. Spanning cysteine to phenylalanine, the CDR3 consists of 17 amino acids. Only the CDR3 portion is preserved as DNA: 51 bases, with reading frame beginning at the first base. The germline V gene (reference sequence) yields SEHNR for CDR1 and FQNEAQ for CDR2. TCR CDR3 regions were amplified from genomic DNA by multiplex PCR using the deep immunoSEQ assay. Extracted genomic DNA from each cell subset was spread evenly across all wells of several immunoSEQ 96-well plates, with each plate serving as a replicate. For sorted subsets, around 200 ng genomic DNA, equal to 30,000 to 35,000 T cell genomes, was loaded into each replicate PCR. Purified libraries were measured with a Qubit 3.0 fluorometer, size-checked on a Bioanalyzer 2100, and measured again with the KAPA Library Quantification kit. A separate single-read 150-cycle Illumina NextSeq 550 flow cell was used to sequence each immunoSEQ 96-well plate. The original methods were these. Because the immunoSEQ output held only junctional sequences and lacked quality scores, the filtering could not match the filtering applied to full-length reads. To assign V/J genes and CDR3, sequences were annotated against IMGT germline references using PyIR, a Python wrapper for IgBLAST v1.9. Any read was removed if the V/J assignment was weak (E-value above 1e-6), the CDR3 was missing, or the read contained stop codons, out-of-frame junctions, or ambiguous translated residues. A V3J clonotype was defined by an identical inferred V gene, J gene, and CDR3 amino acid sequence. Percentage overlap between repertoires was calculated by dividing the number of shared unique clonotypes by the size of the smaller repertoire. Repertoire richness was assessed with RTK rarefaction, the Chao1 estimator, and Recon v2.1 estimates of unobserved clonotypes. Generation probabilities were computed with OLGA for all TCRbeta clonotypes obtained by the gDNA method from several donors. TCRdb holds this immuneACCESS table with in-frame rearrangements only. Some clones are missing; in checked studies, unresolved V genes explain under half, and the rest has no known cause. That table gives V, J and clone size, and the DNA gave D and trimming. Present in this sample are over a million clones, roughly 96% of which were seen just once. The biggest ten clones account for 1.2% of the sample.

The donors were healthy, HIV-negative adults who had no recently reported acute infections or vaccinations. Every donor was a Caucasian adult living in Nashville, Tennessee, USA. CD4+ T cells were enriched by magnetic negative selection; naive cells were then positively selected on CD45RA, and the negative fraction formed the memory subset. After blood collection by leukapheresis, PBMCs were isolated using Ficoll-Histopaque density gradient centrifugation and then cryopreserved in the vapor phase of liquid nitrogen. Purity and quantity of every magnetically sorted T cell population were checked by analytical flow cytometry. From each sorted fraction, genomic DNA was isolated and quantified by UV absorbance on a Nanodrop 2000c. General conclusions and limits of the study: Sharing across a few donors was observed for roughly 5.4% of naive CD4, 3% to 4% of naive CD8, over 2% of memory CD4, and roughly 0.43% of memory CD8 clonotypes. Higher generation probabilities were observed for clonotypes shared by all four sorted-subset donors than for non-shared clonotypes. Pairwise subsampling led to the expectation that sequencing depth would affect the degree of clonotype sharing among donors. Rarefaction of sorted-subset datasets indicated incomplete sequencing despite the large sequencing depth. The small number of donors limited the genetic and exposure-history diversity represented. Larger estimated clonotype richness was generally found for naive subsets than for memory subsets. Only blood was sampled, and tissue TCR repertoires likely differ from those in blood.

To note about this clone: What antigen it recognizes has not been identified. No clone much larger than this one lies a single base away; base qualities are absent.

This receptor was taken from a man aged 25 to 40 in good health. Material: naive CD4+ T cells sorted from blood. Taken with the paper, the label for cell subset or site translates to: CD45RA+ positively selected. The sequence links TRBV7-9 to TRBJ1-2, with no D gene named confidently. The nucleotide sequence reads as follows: TGTGCCAGCAGCTCCCGCAAACTCTCACTACCTTACTATGGCTACACCTTC. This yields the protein CASSSRKLSLPYYGYTF.